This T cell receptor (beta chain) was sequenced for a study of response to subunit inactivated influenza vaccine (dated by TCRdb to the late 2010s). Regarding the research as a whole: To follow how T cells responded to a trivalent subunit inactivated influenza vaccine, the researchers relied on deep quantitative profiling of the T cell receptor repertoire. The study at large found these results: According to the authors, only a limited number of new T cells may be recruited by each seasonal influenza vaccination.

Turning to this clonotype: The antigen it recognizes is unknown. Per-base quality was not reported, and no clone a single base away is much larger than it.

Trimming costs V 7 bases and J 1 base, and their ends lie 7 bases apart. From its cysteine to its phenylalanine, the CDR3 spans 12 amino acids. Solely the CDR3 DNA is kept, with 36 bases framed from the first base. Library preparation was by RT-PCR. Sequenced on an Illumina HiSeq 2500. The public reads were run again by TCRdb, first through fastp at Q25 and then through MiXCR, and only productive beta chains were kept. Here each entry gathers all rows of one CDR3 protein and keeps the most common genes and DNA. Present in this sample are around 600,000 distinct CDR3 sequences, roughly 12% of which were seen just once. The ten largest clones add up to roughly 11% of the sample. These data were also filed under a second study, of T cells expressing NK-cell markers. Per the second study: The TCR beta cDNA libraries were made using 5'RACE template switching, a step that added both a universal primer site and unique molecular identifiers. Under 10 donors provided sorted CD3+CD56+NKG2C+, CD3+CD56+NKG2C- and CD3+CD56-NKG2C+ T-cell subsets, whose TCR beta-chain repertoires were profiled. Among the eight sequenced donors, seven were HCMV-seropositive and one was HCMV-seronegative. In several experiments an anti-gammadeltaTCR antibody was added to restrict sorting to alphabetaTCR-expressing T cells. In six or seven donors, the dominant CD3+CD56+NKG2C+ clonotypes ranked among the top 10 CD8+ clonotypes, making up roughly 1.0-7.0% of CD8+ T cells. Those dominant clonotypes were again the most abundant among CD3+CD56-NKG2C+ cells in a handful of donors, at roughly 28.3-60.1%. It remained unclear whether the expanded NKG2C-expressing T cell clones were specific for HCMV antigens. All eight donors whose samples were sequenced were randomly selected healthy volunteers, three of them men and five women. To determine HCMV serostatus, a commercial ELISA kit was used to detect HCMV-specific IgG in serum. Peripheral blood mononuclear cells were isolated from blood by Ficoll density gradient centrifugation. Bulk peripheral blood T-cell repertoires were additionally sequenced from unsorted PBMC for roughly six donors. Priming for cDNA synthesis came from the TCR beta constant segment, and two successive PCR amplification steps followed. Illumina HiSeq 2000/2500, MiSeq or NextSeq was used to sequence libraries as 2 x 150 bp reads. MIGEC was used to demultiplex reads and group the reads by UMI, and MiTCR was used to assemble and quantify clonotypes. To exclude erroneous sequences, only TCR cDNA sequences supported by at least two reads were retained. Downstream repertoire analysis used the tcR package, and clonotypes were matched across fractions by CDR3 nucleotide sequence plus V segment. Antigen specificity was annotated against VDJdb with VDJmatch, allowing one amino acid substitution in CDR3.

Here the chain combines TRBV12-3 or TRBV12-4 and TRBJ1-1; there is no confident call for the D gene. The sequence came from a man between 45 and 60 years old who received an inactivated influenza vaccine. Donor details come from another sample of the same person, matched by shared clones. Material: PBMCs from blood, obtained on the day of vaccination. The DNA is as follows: TGTGCCAGCAATCACCGGAACACTGAAGCTTTCTTT. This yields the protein CASNHRNTEAFF.